This TCR beta chain was sequenced for a study of cytomegalovirus exposure and HLA in healthy donors. In the study overall: A previous analysis identified approximately 110 million unique TCR beta sequences derived from 180 million or so T cells.

Study results and caveats: Per published reports, the classifier diagnosed cytomegalovirus status with high specificity and sensitivity. A later analysis reportedly identified an Asian-associated ancestry cluster as carrying fewer N-insertions than the roughly 600-donor mean. Later analysis suggested most CMV-associated TCR beta chains were HLA-restricted.

Both 60 Vbeta primers and 13 Jbeta primers went into the PCR. The protocol was immunoSEQ multiplex PCR, while the TCRdb copy is restricted to in-frame clones and leaves out a portion. Among about 200,000 clones listed, roughly 68% were seen once. The CDR3 contains 17 residues. In germline, CDR1 is SNHLY, CDR2 FYNNEI. The V end was cut by 0 bases, the J end by 4 bases, with 15 bases between. This clone has more than one count but fewer than ten. Antigen unknown. This TCR derives from a woman in her 30s in good health and CMV-seronegative. The source material was PBMCs. The chain is built from TRBV2 and TRBJ2-2; no clear D. The CDR3 reads CASSEALVRPPTGELFF. CDR3 nucleotide sequence: TGTGCCAGCAGTGAAGCGCTAGTAAGACCACCCACCGGGGAGCTGTTTTTT. Filled out from reference TRBV2 and TRBJ2-2, the complete variable domain reads EPEVTQTPSHQVTQMGQEVILRCVPISNHLYFYWYRQILGQKVEFLVSFYNNEISEKSEIFDDQFSVERPDGSNFTLKIRSTKLEDSAMYFCASSEALVRPPTGELFFGEGSRLTVL.